This TCR beta chain was identified in a study of blood T cell repertoires in COVID-19 (TCRdb year 2020). Background on the whole study: Samples from collaborators originated in the United States, Italy and Spain and spanned both the acute and convalescent phases of COVID-19. Samples were obtained from the ongoing ImmuneRACE study (first 160 participants) and from over a thousand subjects provided by 6 global collaborators. The repertoires were released in a freely available public database intended as a resource for research on the immune response to SARS-CoV-2. Where available, HLA class I and class II types were obtained from metadata supplied by the sample provider rather than from assay-based typing. The material from the prospective study consisted of cDNA or gDNA derived from T cells, B-cell-depleted T cells, or PBMCs. Nearly every sample came with metadata listing a de-identified subject ID, COVID-19 status, age in years and sex. Subjects who had been exposed to COVID-19, were actively infected with it, or had recovered from it provided the deeply sampled blood TCRbeta repertoires that made up the dataset. Study-wide findings and limitations: The amount of clinical and demographic metadata varied by source and participant and was provided uncurated.

Trimming at the junction amounts to 2 bases on V and 6 bases on J, and the germline ends lie 11 bases apart. CDR1 and CDR2 are drawn from the germline V gene: MNHEY, SVGAGI. The CDR3 numbers 13 residues from cysteine through phenylalanine. Only CDR3 DNA is held: 39 bases, read in frame from base 1. Enrolling through a virtual design, the prospective study's participants ranged in age from roughly 18 to 90 years and lived across roughly 24 United States geographic areas. To assign participants to cohorts, the prospective study relied on clinical history that participants themselves reported in a screening survey and a study questionnaire. Recovered participants in ImmuneRACE Cohort 3 were defined as having two consecutive negative NP/OP PCR tests, clearance from a healthcare professional, or resolution of symptoms. Each participant in the prospective study had whole blood, serum and a nasopharyngeal or oropharyngeal swab collected by mobile phlebotomists. Prospective study participants could optionally give additional blood draws and questionnaires over an approximately two-month period. Blood samples from the prospective study were shipped frozen or at room temperature prior to DNA extraction.

With respect to this clone: The target of this receptor is not known. Nothing much larger sits one base from this clone, and base qualities are not available.

The immunoSEQ Assay, a bias-controlled multiplex PCR, was used to amplify TCRbeta CDR3 regions from genomic DNA. The study's own analysis went as follows. Nucleated cell counts per sample were estimated from amplification of reference gene primers within the assay. Sequence reads were collapsed and filtered to measure the absolute abundance of every unique TCRbeta CDR3 rearrangement. For each sample, productive Simpson clonality was calculated by taking the square root of Simpson's diversity index across productive rearrangements. TCRdb took this table from immuneACCESS and kept in-frame rearrangements with V and J called. Such tables lack part of the clones; where checked against another copy, unresolved V genes explain under half of the gap, and the rest is unexplained. That table gives V, J and clone size, and the DNA gave D and trimming. The sample contains under 350,000 clones, roughly 90% of them found a single time. In total, the top ten clones hold about 1.7% of the sample.

Sample: PBMCs or T cells enriched from blood (not recorded which). The sequence derives from a woman aged 40 to 50 who had recovered from COVID-19. The rearranged segments are TRBV6-5 and TRBJ2-7; TRBD1 might be the D gene, on 5 matching bases. DNA sequence: TGTGCCAGCAGTTACGTCCAGGGTAGCGAGCAGTACTTC. This is translated as CASSYVQGSEQYF.